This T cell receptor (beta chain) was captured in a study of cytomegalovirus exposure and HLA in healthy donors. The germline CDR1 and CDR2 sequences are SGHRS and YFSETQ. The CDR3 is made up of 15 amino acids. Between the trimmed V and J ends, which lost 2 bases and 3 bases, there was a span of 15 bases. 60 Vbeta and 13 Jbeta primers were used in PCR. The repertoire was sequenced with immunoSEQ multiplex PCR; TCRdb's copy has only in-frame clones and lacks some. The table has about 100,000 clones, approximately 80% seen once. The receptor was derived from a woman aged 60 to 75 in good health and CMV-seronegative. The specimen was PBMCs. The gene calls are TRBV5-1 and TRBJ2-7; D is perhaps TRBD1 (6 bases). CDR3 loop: CASSFQQGTNYEQYF. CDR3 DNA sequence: TGCGCCAGCAGCTTTCAACAGGGTACTAACTACGAGCAGTACTTC.